One sample yielded the 15 T cell receptor beta chains listed below, sequenced in a study of vaccination and CD4 T cells after COVID-19. Antigens for these TCRs are unknown. CD4+ T cells that had been cultured provided DNA sequenced with the Oncomine TCR Beta short-read assay. MiXCR was run by TCRdb on the PCR reads, yielding one entry per CDR3 protein. Among more than 15,000 distinct CDR3 sequences listed, around 50% were seen once. Documented time point: late sampling 161 to 241 days after vaccination in three convalescent patients. This sample's treatment: roughly 10-day PBMC culture with coronavirus spike peptide pools or control peptides (ViraFEST assay). The sample consisted of CD4+ T cells from blood, cultured in vitro, taken about 7 months after SARS-CoV-2 vaccination. Receptors were obtained from a human donor who had recovered from COVID-19.

The chain links TRBV6-1 to TRBJ2-3, with 12 bases that match TRBD2. The junction had 12 bases not matched to a gene; V was cut back by 7 bases and J by 4 bases. The CDR3 loop spans 17 amino acids. Germline CDR1 MNHNS, CDR2 SASEGT. The CDR3 nucleotides are TGTGCCAGCATCCTCCACCTAGCGGGGGGGGCCCCAGATACGCAGTATTTT. Translated: CASILHLAGGAPDTQYF.

This clonotype is a singleton in its sample. The chain links TRBV7-3 to TRBJ2-7, with D perhaps assigned TRBD1 or TRBD2 (5 bases each). Looked up from germline, CDR1 is SGHTA and CDR2 is FQGTGA. The V end lost 5 bases, the J end lost 7 bases, and 15 bases lay between the germline ends. The CDR3 consists of 13 residues. The CDR3, as DNA: TGTGCCAGCAGCCGCACCGGGACGGGAGAGCAGTACTTC. As protein: CASSRTGTGEQYF. Full variable domain (remainder filled in from reference TRBV7-3 and TRBJ2-7): GAGVSQTPSNKVTEKGKYVELRCDPISGHTALYWYRQSLGQGPEFLIYFQGTGAADDSGLPNDRFFAVRPEGSVSTLKIQRTERGDSAVYLCASSRTGTGEQYFGPGTRLTVT.

V usage is TRBV7-9 and J usage is TRBJ2-3; D is unresolved. Germline lookup yields CDR1 SEHNR and CDR2 FQNEAQ (reference sequence). The CDR3 has 14 amino acids. V was clipped by 5 bases and J by 12 bases, with 21 bases between them. The CDR3 loop reads CASSAQLTIRSQYF. The CDR3 region has the DNA TGTGCCAGCAGCGCGCAACTAACCATCCGAAGTCAGTATTTT.

V usage is TRBV30 and J usage is TRBJ1-2; unclear D gene. This CDR3 comprises 11 residues. CDR1 is GTSNPN and CDR2 is SVGIG in the germline V gene (reference sequence). Between the trimmed V and J ends, which lost 3 bases and 8 bases, there was a span of 10 bases. DNA of the CDR3: TGTGCCTGGAGCTGGGGTGGCGGCTACACCTTC. This codes for CAWSWGGGYTF.

This chain links TRBV20-1 with TRBJ1-3; D not certain. CDR3 size: 12 residues. With 3 bases removed from V and 5 bases from J, the gap between germline ends came to 8 bases. Germline V lookup: CDR1 DFQATT, CDR2 SNEGSKA (reference sequence). The CDR3 loop is CSASKFRNTIYF. Here the CDR3 DNA reads TGCAGTGCTAGCAAATTCAGAAACACCATATATTTT.

The V and J genes are TRBV6-2 or TRBV6-3 and TRBJ2-1, with 14 bases lining up with TRBD2. CDR3 size: 17 residues. CDR1 is MNHEY and CDR2 is SVGEGT in the germline V gene. The trim removed 4 bases at V and 6 bases at J, leaving 8 bases unmatched. CDR3 amino acids: CASSSGTSGRLGNEQFF. For the CDR3, the DNA is TGTGCCAGCAGTTCGGGGACTAGCGGGAGATTGGGCAATGAGCAGTTCTTC.

This clonotype was found a few times. J is TRBJ1-2 and V is TRBV20-1; TRBD1 matches at 9 bases. V shed 3 bases, J shed 10 bases, and the junction held 6 bases outside the gene matches. Germline loops: CDR1 DFQATT, CDR2 SNEGSKA (reference sequence). The CDR3 spans 12 residues. CDR3 nucleotide sequence: TGCAGTGCTAGCGACAGGGGGTTAGCCTACACCTTC. Translation gives CSASDRGLAYTF.

This sequence joins TRBV24-1 and TRBJ2-7; 12 bases match TRBD1. The germline V gene has CDR1 KGHDR and CDR2 SFDVKD. J was trimmed by 2 bases and V by 3 bases; bases with no gene match: 10. The CDR3 runs to 18 residues. CDR3 protein: CATSDVRGQGAGTYEQYF. The DNA of the CDR3 is TGTGCCACCAGTGATGTAAGGGGACAGGGGGCCGGGACCTACGAGCAGTACTTC.

This clonotype was seen only a few times. The chain uses TRBV7-8 and TRBJ1-2; D is undetermined. Germline CDR1 SGHVS, CDR2 FQNEAQ. The CDR3 is 16 residues long. V lost 5 bases and J 7 bases, leaving 23 bases between the germline ends. The CDR3: CASSLGGGGWGRGYTF. The CDR3 DNA follows: TGTGCCAGCAGCCTAGGCGGAGGTGGCTGGGGTCGTGGCTACACCTTC.

The V and J genes are TRBV15 and TRBJ2-3, with TRBD2 matching 13 bases. The CDR3 has 16 residues. The V gene end was trimmed by 5 bases and the J gene end by 4 bases; junction bases not matched to a gene: 6. In germline, CDR1 is LNHNV, CDR2 YYDKDF (reference sequence). The CDR3 DNA is TGTGCCACCAGCCGGGGGACTAGCGGGACCGCAGATACGCAGTATTTT. As protein: CATSRGTSGTADTQYF.

This clonotype has more than one count but fewer than ten. In DNA form, the CDR3 reads TGTGCCAGCAGCCCCCGGACACCCTACGAGCAGTACTTC. Its translation is CASSPRTPYEQYF. The chain carries TRBV7-9 and TRBJ2-7, with D possibly TRBD1 on 5 matching bases. The germline V gene has CDR1 SEHNR and CDR2 FQNEAQ (reference sequence). Trimming left V 5 bases short and J 2 bases short, with 10 bases between. This CDR3 region has 13 residues.

The rearrangement joins TRBV19 to TRBJ1-6; D not resolved. The CDR3 is 12 amino acids. Germline CDR1 and CDR2: LNHDA and SQIVND (reference sequence). V was clipped by 8 bases and J by 10 bases, with 12 bases between them. CDR3 sequence (DNA): TGTGCCAGTGGTCCCCGTGGATCACCCCTCCACTTT. Its protein is CASGPRGSPLHF.

The CDR3 protein is CASSLGVGELFF. CDR3 nucleotide sequence: TGTGCCAGCAGCTTAGGTGTGGGGGAGCTGTTTTTT. V is TRBV7-9 and J is TRBJ2-2; D unresolved. CDR3 length: 12 amino acids. Trimming took 1 base from V and 8 from J, leaving 5 bases between them. Germline CDR1 reads SEHNR; CDR2 reads FQNEAQ (reference sequence).

By share of the sample, this clonotype is medium-sized. This chain links TRBV7-9 with TRBJ2-1; D assignment may be TRBD1 or TRBD2 (5 bases each). CDR1 is SEHNR and CDR2 is FQNEAQ in the germline V gene (reference sequence). Trimming removed 3 bases at V and 4 bases at J, with 13 bases between. This CDR3 has 15 amino acids. The CDR3 spells CASSFQGENYNEQFF. DNA for the CDR3: TGTGCCAGCAGCTTCCAAGGGGAGAATTACAATGAGCAGTTCTTC.

This clonotype showed up just a few times. The rearrangement joins TRBV21-1 to TRBJ2-7; the listed D gene, TRBD2, was not tested against the DNA. TRBV21-1 is listed as a pseudogene. This CDR3 is built from 16 residues. The CDR3 sequence is CASFPRWLADSYEQYF. For the CDR3, the DNA is TGTGCCAGCTTTCCCAGGTGGCTAGCGGACTCCTACGAGCAGTACTTC.